This TCR beta chain is drawn from a study of radiation and T cells in renal cell carcinoma. Broader study findings: From baseline, blood top tumor clonotypes peaked at 2 weeks post-radiation.

On this clone itself: The antigen is unknown.

V lost 2 bases and J lost 4; bases outside the gene matches: 5. Germline V gene sequence: CDR1 MNHEY, CDR2 SVGAGI. The CDR3 has 15 residues. Time point defined: blood 4 weeks post-SBRT, at nephrectomy. Indicated treatment: 15 Gy SBRT to primary tumor, nephrectomy 4 weeks later. Here immunoSEQ multiplex PCR was the method, and the copy in TCRdb shows in-frame clones only, minus some. The data contain under 100,000 clones, approximately 82% of them singletons. The chain carries TRBV6-5 and TRBJ2-1; TRBD2 matches at 7 bases. The sequencing used blood, collected from a patient whose treatment included radiotherapy and nephrectomy. The sequence was collected from a man in his 60s with renal cell carcinoma. In DNA, the CDR3 is TGTGCCAGCAGTTACATGGCTAGCGGATACAATGAGCAGTTCTTC. This translates into CASSYMASGYNEQFF.